What follows describes a single T cell receptor beta chain. The sample originates from a study of cytomegalovirus exposure and HLA in healthy donors. Germline lookup yields CDR1 SQVTM and CDR2 ANQGSEA. This CDR3 has 11 residues. V lost 8 bases and J 2 bases, leaving 8 bases between the germline ends. The primer mix had 60 Vbeta and 13 Jbeta primers. Libraries were prepared by immunoSEQ multiplex PCR; TCRdb keeps only in-frame clonotypes and omits some of them. This table holds around 88,000 clones, around four fifths found once. The specimen was PBMCs. This TCR was recovered from a woman aged 40 to 49 in good health and CMV-seropositive. J is TRBJ2-3 and V is TRBV29-1; D is undetermined. CDR3 loop: CSSRYTDTQYF. CDR3 bases: TGCAGCTCCAGGTACACAGATACGCAGTATTTT.